These 23 T cell receptor beta chains originate from one sample sequenced in a study of CD8 T cells in ankylosing spondylitis. Notes on the study in general: A TCR beta motif of roughly 8 highly homologous variants seemed to mark ankylosing spondylitis blood.

For these TCRs, the target antigens are not known. TCRdb reprocessed the 5' RACE reads via MiXCR and lists one record per CDR3 protein. Of 350,000 or so distinct CDR3 sequences listed, under 8.5% are singletons. The sequenced sample was blood, either unsorted or a sorted T cell fraction (not recorded which). All receptors derive from a male donor with ankylosing spondylitis.

This chain uses TRBV20-1 with TRBJ2-6; D remains unclear. CDR3 length equals 18 residues. The V end lost 5 bases, the J end lost 1 base, and 21 bases lay between the germline ends. The germline CDR1 and CDR2 sequences are DFQATT and SNEGSKA (reference sequence). The CDR3 reads CSAPKTGTTRSGANVLTF. The CDR3 DNA sequence: TGCAGTGCTCCGAAAACCGGCACAACCAGGTCTGGGGCCAACGTCCTGACTTTC.

The genes are TRBV30 and TRBJ2-7; D call uncertain. Germline lookup yields CDR1 GTSNPN and CDR2 SVGIG (reference sequence). V lost 2 bases, J lost 3 bases, and 5 bases lay in between. The CDR3 totals 11 residues. The CDR3 here is CAWSPNYEQYF. Written as DNA, the CDR3 is TGTGCCTGGAGTCCGAACTACGAGCAGTACTTC.

The sample holds a few counts of this clonotype. The chain carries TRBV7-8 and TRBJ2-1, with no clear D. Germline V gene sequence: CDR1 SGHVS, CDR2 FQNEAQ. The CDR3 contains 15 residues. Trimming took 5 bases from V and 6 from J, leaving 17 bases between them. The CDR3 sequence: CASSPRALAFNEQFF. CDR3 DNA: TGTGCCAGCAGCCCCAGAGCTCTGGCTTTCAATGAGCAGTTCTTC.

This clonotype was recorded many times. The rearrangement uses TRBV12-3 or TRBV12-4 and TRBJ1-5, with TRBD1 as a possible D gene (5 bases). Trimming took 2 bases from V and 6 from J, leaving 11 bases between them. This CDR3 is 14 amino acids long. The CDR3 DNA reads TGTGCCAGCAGTTTAAATCAAGGGGCTCAGCCCCAGCATTTT. This sequence encodes CASSLNQGAQPQHF.

This clonotype has a handful of counts. The chain has TRBV19 and TRBJ2-2; 7 bases fit TRBD2. The germline CDR1 and CDR2 sequences are LNHDA and SQIVND (reference sequence). CDR3 length: 15 residues. Trimming took 6 bases from V and 5 from J; bases not matched to a gene: 9. The CDR3 reads CASSTGAGWTGELFF. The DNA of the CDR3 is TGTGCCAGTAGCACAGGAGCGGGATGGACCGGGGAGCTGTTTTTT.

This clonotype has a handful of counts. This chain uses TRBV5-1 with TRBJ2-7; weak D call: TRBD1 (5 bases). The V end was cut by 0 bases, the J end by 6 bases, with 10 bases between. CDR1 and CDR2 (germline): SGHRS, YFSETQ. CDR3 length: 13 amino acids. The CDR3 reads CASSLGQNGEQYF. The CDR3 region has the DNA TGCGCCAGCAGCTTGGGACAGAACGGCGAGCAGTACTTC.

The J gene is TRBJ2-5, the V gene TRBV20-1, with D possibly matching TRBD1 (6 bases). Germline loops: CDR1 DFQATT, CDR2 SNEGSKA (reference sequence). This CDR3 has 14 amino acids. V was shortened by 4 bases and J by 0 bases, with 12 bases between the two germline ends. CDR3 coding DNA: TGCAGTGCTATACCTGGACAGAACCAAGAGACCCAGTACTTC. Translated: CSAIPGQNQETQYF.

This clonotype showed up just a few times. The gene calls are TRBV6-2 or TRBV6-3 and TRBJ2-4, with D perhaps TRBD2 (6 bases). Per germline, CDR1 MNHEY and CDR2 SVGEGT. The CDR3 covers 13 residues. Deletions cut 6 bases from V and 9 bases from J, with 15 bases between. This chain's CDR3 is CASSPDYEFIQYF. Written as DNA, the CDR3 is TGTGCCAGCAGCCCGGACTACGAGTTCATTCAGTACTTC.

The J gene is TRBJ2-1, the V gene TRBV6-2 or TRBV6-3; D is undetermined. From germline, CDR1 is MNHEY and CDR2 SVGEGT. This CDR3 spans 14 amino acids. V was cut by 6 bases and J by 1 base, with 10 bases left in between. Here the CDR3 DNA reads TGTGCCAGCAGCATAGGAAGATCCTACAATGAGCAGTTCTTC. It specifies CASSIGRSYNEQFF.

This clonotype was detected ten times or more. V usage is TRBV5-1 and J usage is TRBJ2-7, with TRBD2 matching over 10 bases. The CDR3 extends over 15 amino acids. The germline CDR1 and CDR2 sequences are SGHRS and YFSETQ. After removal of 2 bases from V and 5 bases from J, the junction contained 7 bases not matched to a gene. The CDR3 nucleotides are TGCGCCAGCAGCTTAACTCTAGCGGGAGCCCACGAGCAGTACTTC. It translates to CASSLTLAGAHEQYF.

This chain connects TRBV5-1 to TRBJ2-7, with D possibly matching TRBD2 (5 bases). V gave up 4 bases and J gave up 7 bases, with 12 bases separating them. The CDR3 is made up of 12 amino acids. Germline V gene data show CDR1 as SGHRS and CDR2 as YFSETQ. The CDR3 DNA follows: TGCGCCAGCAGCCGACCTTCGGGAGAGCAGTACTTC. Protein product: CASSRPSGEQYF.

The chain carries TRBV30 and TRBJ2-3; D is undetermined. Per the germline V gene, CDR1 is GTSNPN and CDR2 is SVGIG (reference sequence). This CDR3 spans 11 amino acids. V was pared by 4 bases and J by 6 bases, with 8 bases between. CDR3 in amino acids: CAWNGGDTQYF. CDR3 coding DNA: TGTGCCTGGAATGGCGGCGATACGCAGTATTTT.

This clonotype was detected only a few times. CDR3 amino acids: CASSLAGLYTGELFF. The CDR3 nucleotides are TGCGCCAGCAGCTTGGCTGGACTCTACACCGGGGAGCTGTTTTTT. The chain uses TRBV5-1 and TRBJ2-2; tentatively, D is TRBD2 (5 bases). Germline V lookup: CDR1 SGHRS, CDR2 YFSETQ. V was cut by 0 bases and J by 3 bases, with 9 bases left in between. This CDR3 has 15 amino acids.

Only a few counts were recorded for this clonotype. V gene TRBV29-1 combines with J gene TRBJ2-1; D may be TRBD1 (6 bases). The germline V gene has CDR1 SQVTM and CDR2 ANQGSEA. V was shortened by 1 base and J by 3 bases, with 13 bases between the two germline ends. The CDR3 totals 15 residues. The CDR3 here is CSVEAPGEIYNEQFF. For the CDR3, the DNA is TGCAGCGTTGAAGCCCCAGGGGAAATCTACAATGAGCAGTTCTTC.

Ten or more counts support this clonotype. V and J are TRBV7-2 and TRBJ1-3, with D hard to call. This CDR3 has 14 amino acids. Trimming stripped 3 bases from V and 1 base from J, with 7 bases between. CDR1 is SGHTA, CDR2 FQGNSA, per germline. The CDR3 here is CASSFSLSGNTIYF. In DNA form, the CDR3 reads TGTGCCAGCAGCTTTAGTCTTTCTGGAAACACCATATATTTT.

V is TRBV7-8 and J is TRBJ2-2; D not certain. The germline V gene has CDR1 SGHVS and CDR2 FQNEAQ. V dropped 2 bases and J dropped 4 bases, with 20 bases sitting between them. CDR3 size: 18 residues. The CDR3 is CASSLPRALVISTGELFF. The CDR3 DNA follows: TGTGCCAGCAGCTTACCAAGGGCTTTAGTGATATCCACCGGGGAGCTGTTTTTT. The variable domain in full, completed from reference TRBV7-8 and TRBJ2-2, reads GAGVSQSPRYKVAKRGQDVALRCDPISGHVSLFWYQQALGQGPEFLTYFQNEAQLDKSGLPSDRFFAERPEGSVSTLKIQRTQQEDSAVYLCASSLPRALVISTGELFFGEGSRLTVL.

This clonotype was observed a handful of times. This sequence joins TRBV25-1 and TRBJ2-3; D tentatively fits TRBD1 or TRBD2 (5 bases each). Trimming left V 4 bases short and J 8 bases short, with 13 bases between. This CDR3 has 13 residues. Germline V gives CDR1 MGHDK, CDR2 SYGVNS. The CDR3 reads CASSGPSGRTQYF. The CDR3 nucleotides read TGTGCCAGCAGTGGGCCTTCGGGGCGTACGCAGTATTTT.

V gene TRBV19 combines with J gene TRBJ2-4; no clear D. The length of the CDR3 is 14 residues. Germline V gives CDR1 LNHDA, CDR2 SQIVND (reference sequence). V shed 3 bases and J shed 8 bases, with 14 bases lying between them. The CDR3 sequence: CASSIAQARDIQYF. In nucleotides, the CDR3 is TGTGCCAGTAGTATCGCCCAGGCGCGAGACATTCAGTACTTC.

This clonotype was recorded a few times. The chain combines TRBV21-1 with TRBJ2-3. TRBV21-1 corresponds to a pseudogene. This CDR3 region has 14 residues. DNA of the CDR3: TGTGCCAGCAGCCCCGAGGAGATCACAGATACGCAGTATTTT. It encodes CASSPEEITDTQYF.

In regard to this clonotype: This may arise from a read error, as a much more abundant clone is one base away. This sequence joins TRBV29-1 and TRBJ2-2; no clear D gene. The CDR3 spans 15 residues. V was trimmed by 5 bases and J by 3 bases, leaving 16 bases between them. CDR1 SQVTM and CDR2 ANQGSEA come from the germline V gene. The CDR3 here is CSVLIGVSDTGELFF. The CDR3, as DNA: TGCAGCGTTCTAATAGGTGTTTCGGACACCGGGGAGCTGTTTTTT.

The table lists this clonotype with a few counts. V gene TRBV6-7 combines with J gene TRBJ1-1; no clear D. TRBV6-7 counts as an open reading frame of uncertain function. With 5 bases removed from V and 8 bases from J, the gap between germline ends came to 6 bases. This CDR3 is built from 10 residues. The CDR3 nucleotides are TGTGCCAGCAGTCCCGCAGAAGCTTTCTTT. Translating gives CASSPAEAFF.

This clonotype was seen a few times. The V and J genes are TRBV20-1 and TRBJ2-3; D ambiguous. CDR1 and CDR2 from the germline V gene are DFQATT and SNEGSKA (reference sequence). There are 14 residues in the CDR3. V shed 6 bases and J shed 2 bases, with 15 bases lying between them. The CDR3 loop is CSALGLRPTDTQYF. The CDR3 DNA reads as TGCAGTGCCTTGGGTTTGCGGCCCACAGATACGCAGTATTTT.

The table lists this clonotype with a few counts. The chain recombines TRBV7-3 with TRBJ2-1, with TRBD2 as a possible D gene (5 bases). V lost 5 bases and J lost 3, with 14 bases in between. This CDR3 has 15 residues. The germline gives CDR1 SGHTA, CDR2 FQGTGA. The DNA for the CDR3 is TGTGCCAGCAGCAAGAGCGGAGCGGTCTACAATGAGCAGTTCTTC. It translates to CASSKSGAVYNEQFF.